The 2 T cell receptor beta chains presented below share a single source sample, sequenced in a study of cytomegalovirus exposure and HLA in healthy donors. The PCR had 60 Vbeta and 13 Jbeta primers. The assay was immunoSEQ multiplex PCR, and TCRdb's table has in-frame clones only and misses some. This sample carries under 300,000 clones, about 81% of them seen once, and the ten largest clones take around 8%. The material sequenced was PBMCs. These TCRs come from a woman aged 60-75 years in good health and CMV-seropositive.

The rearrangement uses TRBV4-2 and TRBJ2-1; TRBD2 matches 12 bases. J gave up 7 bases and V 4 bases, and 8 bases lay outside the gene matches. Germline values: CDR1 LGHNA, CDR2 YNFKEQ. The length of the CDR3 is 16 residues. The CDR3, as DNA: TGTGCCAGCAGCCGGACTAGCGGGACCCGCGAGAATGAGCAGTTCTTC. Encoded protein: CASSRTSGTRENEQFF.

This clone was picked up one time. J is TRBJ2-1 and V is TRBV7-2; possible D gene TRBD2, 5 bases. The V end lost 5 bases, the J end lost 7 bases, and 12 bases lay between the germline ends. Per the germline V gene, CDR1 is SGHTA and CDR2 is FQGNSA. The CDR3 is made up of 13 amino acids. The CDR3 DNA is TGTGCCAGCAGCGTGACTATCCGGAATGAGCAGTTCTTC. The encoded protein is CASSVTIRNEQFF.